Listed below are T cell receptor beta chains from one sample, sequenced in a study of cytomegalovirus exposure and HLA in healthy donors. Only in-frame clones appear in the TCRdb table, and some are missing; sequencing was by immunoSEQ multiplex PCR. The sample lists around 160,000 clones, over 80% occurring once. Specimen: PBMCs. The receptor set was obtained from a woman younger than 30 in good health and CMV-seronegative. The CDR3 runs from the conserved cysteine through the conserved F or W. The D gene is left open where the match is weak. The size field is filled for only some rows; it gives once, few, many or a size class.

TRBD1	TRBV10-1	NA	TRBJ2-3	CASSVQDRDTDTQYF	TGCGCCAGCAGTGTTCAGGACAGGGACACAGATACGCAGTATTTT
TRBD1	TRBV19	once	TRBJ1-1	CASSLDREGLNTEAFF	TGTGCCAGTAGTCTCGACAGGGAAGGCCTGAACACTGAAGCTTTCTTT
TRBD1	TRBV5-6	once	TRBJ1-6	CASSLYGRTGGNSPLHF	TGTGCCAGCAGCTTGTACGGTCGGACAGGGGGTAATTCACCCCTCCACTTT
TRBD2	TRBV30	NA	TRBJ2-3	CAWKRGAADTQYF	TGTGCCTGGAAGCGGGGGGCGGCAGATACGCAGTATTTT
TRBD1	TRBV6-5	NA	TRBJ1-2	CASSSLGTGGHGYTF	TGTGCCAGCAGTTCGTTAGGGACAGGGGGCCATGGCTACACCTTC
NA	TRBV7-2	NA	TRBJ1-4	CASSPQVGTNEKLFF	TGTGCCAGCAGCCCCCAAGTGGGGACAAATGAAAAACTGTTTTTT
TRBD2	TRBV7-6	NA	TRBJ2-5	CASSYGASGGQETQYF	TGTGCCAGCAGCTATGGGGCTAGCGGGGGTCAAGAGACCCAGTACTTC
NA	TRBV28	NA	TRBJ1-1	CAALGAGTEAFF	TGTGCAGCATTGGGCGCGGGCACTGAAGCTTTCTTT
NA	TRBV9	NA	TRBJ1-1	CASSADGGSAFF	TGTGCCAGCAGCGCCGACGGGGGGTCAGCTTTCTTT
NA	TRBV5-6	NA	TRBJ2-2	CASSPGGGVKTGELFF	TGTGCCAGCAGCCCAGGAGGGGGGGTAAAGACCGGGGAGCTGTTTTTT
NA	TRBV11-1	NA	TRBJ1-6	CASSLLQGNNSPLHF	TGTGCCAGCAGCTTATTGCAGGGGAATAATTCACCCCTCCACTTT
TRBD1	TRBV7-7	NA	TRBJ2-7	CASSLRQGLGEQYF	TGTGCTAGCAGCTTGAGACAGGGGTTAGGGGAGCAGTACTTC
NA	TRBV6-6	NA	TRBJ2-1	CASSAPGSSYNEQFF	TGTGCCAGCAGTGCCCCAGGGTCTTCCTACAATGAGCAGTTCTTC
NA	TRBV6-5	NA	TRBJ2-1	CASSYRGGNEQFF	TGTGCCAGCAGTTACCGAGGCGGCAATGAGCAGTTCTTC
TRBD1	TRBV30	NA	TRBJ2-7	CAWSPGTAYFPYEQYF	TGTGCCTGGAGTCCCGGGACAGCCTATTTTCCCTACGAGCAGTACTTC
TRBD1	TRBV5-1	NA	TRBJ2-7	CASSLDRGYEQYF	TGCGCCAGCAGCTTGGACAGGGGCTACGAGCAGTACTTC